The clone carrying this TCR beta chain occurred many times. Its antigen is still unknown. These data come from a study of T cells after yellow fever vaccination. About the research overall: Fractions containing few cells were prepared with SMART-Seq v4 Ultra Low Input. Study-wide results and caveats: Detected again after the booster were most primary-vaccination clones, at almost 97% CD4 and 80% to 90% CD8. Compared with primary, the secondary response was weaker and peaked at day 5, not 15.

The CDR3 runs to 13 residues. With 6 bases removed from V and 1 base from J, the gap between germline ends came to 4 bases. TCR cDNA was made by 5'RACE template switching, adding a universal primer site and UMIs. Each CDR3 protein gets one entry after TCRdb re-called the 5' RACE reads with MiXCR. Here the sample spans 250,000 or so distinct CDR3 sequences, about 7% being singletons. The rearrangement joins TRBV12-3 or TRBV12-4 to TRBJ2-6; D not resolved. This sequence originates from a man under 40 who received the YFV17D yellow fever vaccine. The sample here was CD4+ T cells sorted from PBMCs, taken on the day of the yellow fever booster vaccination. The CDR3 loop is CASSFSGANVLTF. CDR3 coding DNA: TGTGCCAGCAGCTTTTCTGGGGCCAACGTCCTGACTTTC.